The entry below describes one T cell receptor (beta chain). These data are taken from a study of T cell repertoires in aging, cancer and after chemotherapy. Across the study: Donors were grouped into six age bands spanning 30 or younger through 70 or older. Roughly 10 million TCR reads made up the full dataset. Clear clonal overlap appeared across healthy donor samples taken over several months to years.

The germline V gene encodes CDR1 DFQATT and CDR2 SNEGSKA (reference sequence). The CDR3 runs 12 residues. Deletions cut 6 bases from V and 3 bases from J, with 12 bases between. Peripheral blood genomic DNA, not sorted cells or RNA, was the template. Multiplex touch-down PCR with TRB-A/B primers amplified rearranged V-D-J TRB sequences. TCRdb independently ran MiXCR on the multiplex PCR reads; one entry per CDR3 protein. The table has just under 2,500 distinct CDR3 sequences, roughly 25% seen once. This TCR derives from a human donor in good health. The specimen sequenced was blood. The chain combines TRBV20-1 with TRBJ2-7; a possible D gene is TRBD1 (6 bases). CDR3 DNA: TGCAGTGCACAGGGCGCTCGCTACGAGCAGTACTTC. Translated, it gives CSAQGARYEQYF.